These 10 T cell receptor beta chains came from one sample sequenced in a study of blood T cells in healthy people across ages (dated by TCRdb to between 2015 and 2017). The library relied on 5' RACE. Data came from an Illumina HiSeq 2500. A second roughly 6 to 12 cycle PCR used a sample-barcoded 5' primer and a J-beta primer mix. Through fastp at Q25 and MiXCR, TCRdb rebuilt clones from the public reads, retaining in-frame beta chains. CDR3 protein duplicates are merged, each entry listing the most common genes and DNA. For this sample the table gives 750,000 to 950,000 distinct CDR3 sequences, of which under 30% were detected only once. Of the sample, around 3% is held by the ten largest clones. These data were also reused for a study on T cells of mothers and their children.

The sample was blood. The receptors come from a boy aged 5-17 years in good health.

The chain combines TRBV2 with TRBJ2-3; 7 bases align to TRBD2. Germline V gene data show CDR1 as SNHLY and CDR2 as FYNNEI. The V segment lost 10 bases and the J segment 6 bases; nucleotides outside the gene matches: 4. The CDR3 covers 11 residues. The CDR3 nucleotides are TGTGCCAACATGCGGGGGGATACGCAGTATTTT. This sequence encodes CANMRGDTQYF.

The J gene is TRBJ1-5, the V gene TRBV10-3; D is unresolved. The ends were cut back, 7 bases at V and 4 bases at J, with 11 bases in the middle. Germline-derived CDR1 and CDR2 are ENHRY and SYGVKD. The CDR3 sequence is 13 residues long. CDR3 DNA sequence: TGTGCCATCAAGGAGACATTGAATCAGCCCCAGCATTTT. Residues: CAIKETLNQPQHF.

The genes are TRBV7-2 and TRBJ2-1; 10 bases match TRBD2. The ends lost 5 bases at V and 9 bases at J; junction bases unmatched: 7. This CDR3 spans 14 amino acids. The germline V gene encodes CDR1 SGHTA and CDR2 FQGNSA. Here the CDR3 reads CASSRPSGGAEQFF. In nucleotides, the CDR3 is TGTGCCAGCAGCAGGCCAAGCGGGGGGGCTGAGCAGTTCTTC.

V gene TRBV7-9 combines with J gene TRBJ2-3; D may correspond to TRBD1 or TRBD2 (5 bases each). This CDR3 has 15 residues. V shed 6 bases and J shed 3 bases, with 16 bases lying between them. Germline-derived CDR1 and CDR2 are SEHNR and FQNEAQ (reference sequence). CDR3 in amino acids: CASRLFLGATDTQYF. Written as DNA, the CDR3 is TGTGCCAGCAGATTATTTCTCGGGGCTACAGATACGCAGTATTTT.

In regard to this clonotype: A read error may explain this, as a much larger clone is one base away. The genes are TRBV2 and TRBJ2-7; D tentatively reads TRBD1 or TRBD2 (5 bases each). V was pared by 10 bases and J by 0 bases, with 16 bases between. CDR1 and CDR2 (germline): SNHLY, FYNNEI. The CDR3 contains 14 residues. The CDR3 DNA reads as TGTGCCAACAGACCGGGACCGAGCTCCTACGAGCAGTACTTC. Its translation is CANRPGPSSYEQYF.

This clonotype has just a few counts. This chain connects TRBV28 to TRBJ2-7, with 7 bases identical to TRBD2. The germline V gene encodes CDR1 MDHEN and CDR2 SYDVKM. V was pared by 6 bases and J by 4 bases, with 3 bases of the junction left unmatched. The length of the CDR3 is 12 residues. DNA for the CDR3: TGTGCCAGCAGGAATAGCGGGTACGAGCAGTACTTC. Its protein product is CASRNSGYEQYF.

The chain recombines TRBV10-1 with TRBJ2-7, with D possibly being TRBD1 (5 bases). V was clipped by 8 bases and J by 5 bases, with 19 bases between them. The germline gives CDR1 WNHNN, CDR2 SYGVQD (reference sequence). CDR3 length equals 14 residues. The CDR3 DNA is TGCGCCAGCTCCCCATCCAGGGTACTGGACGAGCAGTACTTC. It specifies CASSPSRVLDEQYF.

The chain links TRBV12-3 or TRBV12-4 to TRBJ1-1; the D is unclear. Between the trimmed V and J ends, which lost 4 bases and 1 base, there was a span of 10 bases. The CDR3 spans 14 residues. The CDR3 DNA sequence: TGTGCCAGCAGTTGGCAGGATAAGAACACTGAAGCTTTCTTT. Translated: CASSWQDKNTEAFF.

This clonotype occurred many times. CDR3 region: CASSLYRTGTYGYTF. CDR3 in DNA: TGCGCCAGCAGCTTATATCGGACAGGGACGTATGGCTACACCTTC. The chain carries TRBV5-1 and TRBJ1-2; 8 positions match TRBD1. The trim removed 2 bases at V and 5 bases at J, leaving 8 bases unmatched. This CDR3 has 15 amino acids. From germline, CDR1 is SGHRS and CDR2 YFSETQ.

This chain uses TRBV5-1 with TRBJ2-3, with D possibly TRBD2 on 5 matching bases. The CDR3 spans 14 residues. The V gene's germline CDR1 is SGHRS and CDR2 YFSETQ. V gave up 4 bases and J gave up 11 bases, with 20 bases separating them. This CDR3 is CASSPTHGPEVQYF. Here the CDR3 DNA reads TGCGCCAGCAGCCCCACCCATGGACCGGAGGTGCAGTATTTT.